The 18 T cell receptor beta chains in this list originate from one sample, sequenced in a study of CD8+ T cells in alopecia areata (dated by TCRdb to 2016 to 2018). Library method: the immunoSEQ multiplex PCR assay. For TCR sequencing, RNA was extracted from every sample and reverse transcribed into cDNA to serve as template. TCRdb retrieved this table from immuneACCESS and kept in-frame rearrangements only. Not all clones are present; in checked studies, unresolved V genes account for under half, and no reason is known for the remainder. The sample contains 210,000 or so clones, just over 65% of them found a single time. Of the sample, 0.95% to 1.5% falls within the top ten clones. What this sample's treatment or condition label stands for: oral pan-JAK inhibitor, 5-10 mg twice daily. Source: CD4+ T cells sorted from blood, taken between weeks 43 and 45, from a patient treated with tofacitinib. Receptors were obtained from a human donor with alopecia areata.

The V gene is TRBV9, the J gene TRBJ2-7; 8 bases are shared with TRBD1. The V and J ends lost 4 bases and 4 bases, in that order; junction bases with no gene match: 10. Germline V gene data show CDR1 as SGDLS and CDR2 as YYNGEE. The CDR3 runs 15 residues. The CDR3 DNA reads TGTGCCAGCAGCCGCGACAGGGGAGGCCCTTACGAGCAGTACTTC. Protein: CASSRDRGGPYEQYF.

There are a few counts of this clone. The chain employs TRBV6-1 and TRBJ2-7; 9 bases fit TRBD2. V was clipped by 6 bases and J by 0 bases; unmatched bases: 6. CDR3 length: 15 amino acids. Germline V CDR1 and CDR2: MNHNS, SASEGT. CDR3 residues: CASSLGGGASYEQYF. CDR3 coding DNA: TGTGCCAGCAGCCTGGGCGGGGGGGCCTCCTACGAGCAGTACTTC.

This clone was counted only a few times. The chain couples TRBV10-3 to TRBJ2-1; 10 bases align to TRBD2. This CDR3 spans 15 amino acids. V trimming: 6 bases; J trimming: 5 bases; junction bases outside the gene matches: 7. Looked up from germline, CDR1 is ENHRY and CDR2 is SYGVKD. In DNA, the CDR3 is TGTGCCATCAGCGTGCTAGCGGGGGTTAACAATGAGCAGTTCTTC. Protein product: CAISVLAGVNNEQFF.

The chain's CDR3 is CASSPLTDSTDTQYF. As DNA, the CDR3 is TGCGCCAGCAGCCCACTTACGGACAGCACAGATACGCAGTATTTT. The chain uses TRBV5-1 and TRBJ2-3, with D unresolved. CDR1 SGHRS and CDR2 YFSETQ come from the germline V gene. Between the trimmed V and J ends, which lost 4 bases and 0 bases, there was a span of 12 bases. This CDR3 comprises 15 residues.

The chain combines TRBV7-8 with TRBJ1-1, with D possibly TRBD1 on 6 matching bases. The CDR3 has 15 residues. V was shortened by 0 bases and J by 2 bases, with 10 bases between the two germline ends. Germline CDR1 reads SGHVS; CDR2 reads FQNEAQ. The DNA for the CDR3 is TGTGCCAGCAGCTTAGCGGGACACCAAAACACTGAAGCTTTCTTT. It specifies CASSLAGHQNTEAFF. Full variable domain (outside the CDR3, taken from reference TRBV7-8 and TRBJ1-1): GAGVSQSPRYKVAKRGQDVALRCDPISGHVSLFWYQQALGQGPEFLTYFQNEAQLDKSGLPSDRFFAERPEGSVSTLKIQRTQQEDSAVYLCASSLAGHQNTEAFFGQGTRLTVV.

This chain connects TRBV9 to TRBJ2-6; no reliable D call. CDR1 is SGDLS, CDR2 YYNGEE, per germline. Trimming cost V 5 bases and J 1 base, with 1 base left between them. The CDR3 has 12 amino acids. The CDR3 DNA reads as TGTGCCAGCAGTTCTGGGGCCAACGTCCTGACTTTC. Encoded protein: CASSSGANVLTF.

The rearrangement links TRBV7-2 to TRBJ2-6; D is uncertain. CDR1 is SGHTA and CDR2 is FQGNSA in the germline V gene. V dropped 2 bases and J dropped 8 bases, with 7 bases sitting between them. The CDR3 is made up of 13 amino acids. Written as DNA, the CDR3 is TGTGCCAGCAGCTTATCCCTTCCCAACGTCCTGACTTTC. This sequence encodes CASSLSLPNVLTF.

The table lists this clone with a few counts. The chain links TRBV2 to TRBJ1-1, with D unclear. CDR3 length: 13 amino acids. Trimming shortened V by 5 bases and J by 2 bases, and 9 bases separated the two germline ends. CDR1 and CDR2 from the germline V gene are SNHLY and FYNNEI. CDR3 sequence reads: CASSTGVNTEAFF. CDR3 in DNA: TGTGCCAGCAGTACGGGAGTTAACACTGAAGCTTTCTTT.

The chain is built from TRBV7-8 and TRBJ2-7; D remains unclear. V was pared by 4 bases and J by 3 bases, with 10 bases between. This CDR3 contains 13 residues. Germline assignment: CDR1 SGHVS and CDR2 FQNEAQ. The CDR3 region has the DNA TGTGCCAGCAGCTGGGGTGGTAGCTACGAGCAGTACTTC. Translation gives CASSWGGSYEQYF.

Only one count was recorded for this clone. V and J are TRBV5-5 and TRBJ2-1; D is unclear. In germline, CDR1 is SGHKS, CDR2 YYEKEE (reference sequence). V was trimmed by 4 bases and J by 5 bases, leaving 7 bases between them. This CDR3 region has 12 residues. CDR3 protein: CASSHLNNEQFF. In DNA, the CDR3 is TGTGCCAGCAGCCACCTCAACAATGAGCAGTTCTTC.

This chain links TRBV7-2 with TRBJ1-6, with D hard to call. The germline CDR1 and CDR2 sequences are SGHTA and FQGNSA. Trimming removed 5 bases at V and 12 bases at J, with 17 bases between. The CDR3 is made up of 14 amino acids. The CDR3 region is CASSTAGKDVPLHF. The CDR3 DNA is TGTGCCAGCAGCACAGCCGGAAAGGACGTACCCCTCCACTTT.

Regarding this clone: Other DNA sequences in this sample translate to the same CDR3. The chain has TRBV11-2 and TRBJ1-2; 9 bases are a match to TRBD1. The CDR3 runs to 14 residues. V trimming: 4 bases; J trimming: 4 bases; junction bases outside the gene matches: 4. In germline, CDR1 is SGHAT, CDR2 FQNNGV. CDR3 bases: TGTGCCAGCAGCTCGACGGACAGGGGCTATGGCTACACCTTC. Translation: CASSSTDRGYGYTF.

The CDR3 is CSVEGFQEQFF. CDR3 sequence (DNA): TGCAGCGTTGAAGGGTTTCAGGAGCAGTTCTTC. The J gene is TRBJ2-1, the V gene TRBV29-1; no definite D call. The length of the CDR3 is 11 residues. Trimming stripped 1 base from V and 10 bases from J, with 8 bases between. The V gene's germline CDR1 is SQVTM and CDR2 ANQGSEA.

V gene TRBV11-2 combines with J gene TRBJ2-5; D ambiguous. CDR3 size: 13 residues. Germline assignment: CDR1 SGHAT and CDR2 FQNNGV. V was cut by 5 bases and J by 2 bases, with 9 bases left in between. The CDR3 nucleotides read TGTGCCAGCAGCCCGCGGCCACAAGAGACCCAGTACTTC. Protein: CASSPRPQETQYF.

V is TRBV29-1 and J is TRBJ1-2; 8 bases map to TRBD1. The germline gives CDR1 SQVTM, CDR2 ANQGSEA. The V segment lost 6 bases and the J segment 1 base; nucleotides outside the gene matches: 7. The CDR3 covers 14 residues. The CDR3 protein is CSVAQGADNYGYTF. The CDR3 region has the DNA TGCAGCGTAGCTCAGGGGGCCGATAACTATGGCTACACCTTC.

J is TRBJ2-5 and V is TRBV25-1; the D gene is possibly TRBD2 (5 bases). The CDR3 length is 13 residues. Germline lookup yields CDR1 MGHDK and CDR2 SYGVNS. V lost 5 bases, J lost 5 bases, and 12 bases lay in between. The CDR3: CASSKRTGETQYF. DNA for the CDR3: TGTGCCAGCAGTAAAAGAACGGGGGAGACCCAGTACTTC.

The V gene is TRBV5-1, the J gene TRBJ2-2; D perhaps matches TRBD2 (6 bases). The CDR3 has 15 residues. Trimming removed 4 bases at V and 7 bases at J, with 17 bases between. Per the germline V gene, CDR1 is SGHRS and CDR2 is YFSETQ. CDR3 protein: CASSPLEGPYGELFF. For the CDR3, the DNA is TGCGCCAGCAGCCCCCTGGAGGGGCCGTACGGGGAGCTGTTTTTT.

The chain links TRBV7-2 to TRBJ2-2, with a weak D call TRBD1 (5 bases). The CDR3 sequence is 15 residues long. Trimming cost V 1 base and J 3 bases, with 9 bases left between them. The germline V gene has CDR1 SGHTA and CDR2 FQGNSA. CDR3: CASSLEAGYTGELFF. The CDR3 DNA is TGTGCCAGCAGCTTAGAGGCAGGGTACACCGGGGAGCTGTTTTTT.